The 16 T cell receptor beta chains below all came from one sample that was sequenced in a study of cytomegalovirus exposure and HLA in healthy donors. The PCR was carried out with 60 Vbeta primers and 13 Jbeta primers. Here immunoSEQ multiplex PCR was the method, and the copy in TCRdb shows in-frame clones only, minus some. The sample has 60,000 or so clones, 77% seen once. The sequencing input was PBMCs. The receptors stem from a female donor in good health and CMV-seronegative.

This clone was recorded a few times. The chain has TRBV2 and TRBJ2-3, with 10 bases matching TRBD2. The CDR3 loop spans 13 amino acids. The V gene end was trimmed by 4 bases and the J gene end by 9 bases; junction bases not matched to a gene: 4. CDR1 and CDR2 (germline): SNHLY, FYNNEI. The CDR3 DNA follows: TGTGCCAGCAGTGTCCAGCGGGGGGGCACGCAGTATTTT. Protein product: CASSVQRGGTQYF. Using reference TRBV2 and TRBJ2-3 for the parts outside the CDR3, the full variable domain is EPEVTQTPSHQVTQMGQEVILRCVPISNHLYFYWYRQILGQKVEFLVSFYNNEISEKSEIFDDQFSVERPDGSNFTLKIRSTKLEDSAMYFCASSVQRGGTQYFGPGTRLTVL.

The chain employs TRBV29-1 and TRBJ2-7, with D possibly matching TRBD2 (6 bases). Trimming removed 4 bases at V and 3 bases at J, with 13 bases between. From germline, CDR1 is SQVTM and CDR2 ANQGSEA. There are 13 residues in the CDR3. The CDR3, as DNA: TGCAGCGTTGGGGGGACTGGGATCTACGAGCAGTACTTC. Amino acid sequence: CSVGGTGIYEQYF.

The J gene is TRBJ1-2, the V gene TRBV4-1, with 10 positions matching TRBD1. Germline V gives CDR1 MGHRA, CDR2 YSYEKL. This CDR3 contains 16 residues. V shed 4 bases and J 7 bases; nucleotides not matched to a gene: 12. CDR3 sequence: CASSRGTGTGEVGYTF. The DNA for the CDR3 is TGCGCCAGCAGCCGTGGAACCGGGACAGGGGAGGTTGGCTACACCTTC.

The V and J genes are TRBV6-5 and TRBJ1-1; no reliable D call. The CDR3 is made up of 14 amino acids. Trimming took 7 bases from V and 3 from J, leaving 15 bases between them. Per germline, CDR1 MNHEY and CDR2 SVGAGI. CDR3 amino acids: CASTRAQWDTEAFF. CDR3 nucleotide sequence: TGTGCCAGCACGCGGGCACAATGGGACACTGAAGCTTTCTTT.

The J gene is TRBJ2-3, the V gene TRBV7-9; D perhaps matches TRBD1 (6 bases). With 1 base removed from V and 3 bases from J, the gap between germline ends came to 11 bases. The CDR3 covers 15 residues. The V gene's germline CDR1 is SEHNR and CDR2 FQNEAQ (reference sequence). The CDR3 DNA is TGTGCCAGCAGCTTAGGGGCAGGGGAAACAGATACGCAGTATTTT. This translates into CASSLGAGETDTQYF.

The rearrangement joins TRBV7-6 to TRBJ1-2; weak D call: TRBD1 (6 bases). Germline V gene sequence: CDR1 SGHVS, CDR2 FNYEAQ. V lost 4 bases to trimming and J lost 4 bases, with 10 bases between them. This CDR3 has 13 amino acids. CDR3 DNA: TGTGCCAGCAGCTCCACAGGGTTCTATGGCTACACCTTC. As protein: CASSSTGFYGYTF.

V and J are TRBV5-1 and TRBJ2-5; 7 bases fit TRBD2. Germline CDR1 is SGHRS and CDR2 is YFSETQ. The CDR3 has 13 residues. With 1 base clipped from V and 3 bases from J, the junction kept 0 bases outside the gene matches. CDR3 loop: CASSLRGEETQYF. The CDR3, as DNA: TGCGCCAGCAGCTTGCGGGGGGAAGAGACCCAGTACTTC.

This chain connects TRBV9 to TRBJ2-1; 10 bases fit TRBD1. The CDR3 contains 15 residues. With V trimmed by 1 base and J by 8 bases, 6 bases remained unmatched. CDR1 and CDR2 from the germline V gene are SGDLS and YYNGEE. The CDR3 loop reads CASSVSGTGVDEQFF. CDR3 in DNA: TGTGCCAGCAGCGTATCTGGGACAGGGGTAGATGAGCAGTTCTTC.

The chain employs TRBV5-1 and TRBJ2-7; 11 bases match TRBD1. Per germline, CDR1 SGHRS and CDR2 YFSETQ. CDR3 size: 16 residues. V lost 1 base, J lost 7 bases, and 10 bases stayed unmatched. This chain's CDR3 is CASSLTGTGGSGEQYF. CDR3 DNA: TGCGCCAGCAGCTTGACCGGGACAGGGGGATCGGGGGAGCAGTACTTC.

The CDR3, as DNA: TGTGCCAGCAGCTTAGATCCAGGGATACCCTACGAGCAGTACTTC. Encoded protein: CASSLDPGIPYEQYF. The chain recombines TRBV11-2 with TRBJ2-7; D might be TRBD1 (5 bases). The CDR3 has 15 amino acids. The V end was cut by 0 bases, the J end by 2 bases, with 11 bases between. The germline V gene has CDR1 SGHAT and CDR2 FQNNGV.

The DNA for the CDR3 is TGTGCCAGCAGCTGGGACAGGGTCGCTGAAGCTTTCTTT. As protein: CASSWDRVAEAFF. The rearrangement uses TRBV5-6 and TRBJ1-1, with 9 bases identical to TRBD1. This CDR3 is 13 amino acids long. Germline V gene data show CDR1 as SGHDT and CDR2 as YYEEEE. J lost 6 bases, V lost 3 bases, and 3 bases had no gene match.

The chain carries TRBV7-2 and TRBJ2-3; the match to TRBD2 covers 10 bases. CDR3 length: 17 residues. V lost 3 bases to trimming and J lost 0 bases; unmatched junction nucleotides: 6. Germline CDR1 is SGHTA and CDR2 is FQGNSA. CDR3 sequence reads: CASSFRTSGTSTDTQYF. The CDR3 nucleotides are TGTGCCAGCAGCTTCAGGACTAGCGGCACAAGCACAGATACGCAGTATTTT.

The chain employs TRBV28 and TRBJ2-5; 11 nucleotides agree with TRBD2. Losses at the gene ends were 5 bases for V and 4 bases for J; bases not matched to a gene: 9. This CDR3 has 16 residues. Germline CDR1 and CDR2: MDHEN and SYDVKM. The CDR3 DNA reads as TGTGCCAGCAGTGCCATAGCGGGAGGGCTAGGAGAGACCCAGTACTTC. This gives the protein CASSAIAGGLGETQYF.

The rearrangement uses TRBV5-1 and TRBJ1-2, with D possibly TRBD1 on 6 matching bases. CDR1 and CDR2 (germline): SGHRS, YFSETQ. Trimming cost V 4 bases and J 3 bases, with 13 bases left between them. The CDR3 extends over 14 amino acids. The CDR3 reads CASSHQGQDYGYTF. The CDR3 DNA reads TGCGCCAGCAGCCACCAGGGGCAGGACTATGGCTACACCTTC.

Here the CDR3 DNA reads TGTGCCAGCAGCTTAGCGCAGGTAGCCAAAAACATTCAGTACTTC. Its protein product is CASSLAQVAKNIQYF. This chain links TRBV7-2 with TRBJ2-4; no clear D. Germline V gene data show CDR1 as SGHTA and CDR2 as FQGNSA. There are 15 residues in the CDR3. Deletions cut 0 bases from V and 0 bases from J, with 6 bases between.

Of note for this clone: Other DNA sequences within the sample encode an identical CDR3. The chain carries TRBV6-1 and TRBJ1-6; D unresolved. CDR1 is MNHNS and CDR2 is SASEGT in the germline V gene. V lost 2 bases and J 5 bases, leaving 7 bases between the germline ends. The CDR3 runs to 14 residues. CDR3 DNA: TGTGCCAGCAGTGAAATCACAGATAATTCACCCCTCCACTTT. As protein: CASSEITDNSPLHF.